Sequencing of this T cell receptor beta chain was carried out in a study of OX40 agonist ivuxolimab in advanced cancers. Study details: Every 2 weeks, patients got intravenous ivuxolimab at one of six dose levels (0.01-10 mg/kg). Patients in dose escalation had liver, melanoma, kidney or head and neck cancers. Under the entry rules, prior anti-PD-1, anti-PD-L1 or anti-CTLA-4 therapy was allowed, and roughly 41% had some.

Study observations and caveats: Nonresponders included some who also had low normalized T-cell clonal expansion.

In regard to this clone: As yet, its antigen is unknown.

The table came from immunoSEQ multiplex PCR; TCRdb's copy has only in-frame clones and leaves some out. Of approximately 40,000 clones listed, 90% are singletons. The TCR originated in an adult with an advanced solid tumor such as melanoma, head and neck, liver or kidney cancer. The sequencing used CD4+ or CD8+ T cells sorted from blood, collected in a trial of the OX40 agonist ivuxolimab.

The CDR3 reads CAWERLAGPGGTQYF. CDR3 sequence (DNA): TGTGCCTGGGAGAGACTAGCGGGGCCGGGGGGTACGCAGTATTTT. The chain recombines TRBV30 with TRBJ2-3; 11 bases match TRBD2. J lost 8 bases, V lost 5 bases, and 12 bases had no gene match. The V gene's germline CDR1 is GTSNPN and CDR2 SVGIG (reference sequence). The CDR3 consists of 15 residues.